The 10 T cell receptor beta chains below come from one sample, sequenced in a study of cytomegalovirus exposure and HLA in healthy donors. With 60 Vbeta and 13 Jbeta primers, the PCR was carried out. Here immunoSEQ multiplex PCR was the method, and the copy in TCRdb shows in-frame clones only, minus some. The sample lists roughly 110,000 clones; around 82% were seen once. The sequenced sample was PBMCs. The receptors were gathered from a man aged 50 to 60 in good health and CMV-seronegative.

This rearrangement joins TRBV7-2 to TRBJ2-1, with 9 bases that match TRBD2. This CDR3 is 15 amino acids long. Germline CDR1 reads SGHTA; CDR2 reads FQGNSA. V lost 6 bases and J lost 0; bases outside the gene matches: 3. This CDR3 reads CASRGSGSSYNEQFF. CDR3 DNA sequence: TGTGCCAGCAGAGGTAGCGGGAGCTCCTACAATGAGCAGTTCTTC.

The CDR3: CASSYPDRPDGYTF. DNA of the CDR3: TGTGCCAGCAGTTACCCGGACAGGCCTGATGGCTACACCTTC. The chain is built from TRBV6-7 and TRBJ1-2, with 7 bases identical to TRBD1. TRBV6-7 falls under the ORF class, with uncertain function. V lost 2 bases, J lost 6 bases, and 6 bases stayed unmatched. The CDR3 is 14 residues long.

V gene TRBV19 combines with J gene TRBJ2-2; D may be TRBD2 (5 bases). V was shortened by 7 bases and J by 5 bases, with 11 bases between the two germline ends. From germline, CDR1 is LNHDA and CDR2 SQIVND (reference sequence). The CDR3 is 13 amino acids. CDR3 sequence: CASMEVGTGELFF. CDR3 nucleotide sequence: TGTGCCAGTATGGAGGTGGGGACCGGGGAGCTGTTTTTT.

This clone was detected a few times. The CDR3 DNA reads TGTGCCAGCAGCTTCCGCTGGCATTTGCAGGGTAAAAGGTATACTGAAGCTTTCTTT. As protein: CASSFRWHLQGKRYTEAFF. V gene TRBV7-8 combines with J gene TRBJ1-1, with D possibly TRBD1 on 5 matching bases. The CDR3 is 19 amino acids. Trimming cost V 3 bases and J 5 bases, with 28 bases left between them. CDR1 and CDR2 (germline): SGHVS, FQNEAQ.

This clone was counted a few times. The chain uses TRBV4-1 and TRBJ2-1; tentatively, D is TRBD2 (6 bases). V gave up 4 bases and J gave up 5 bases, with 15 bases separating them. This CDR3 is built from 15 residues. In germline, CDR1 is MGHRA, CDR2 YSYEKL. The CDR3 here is CASSLRGSRNNEQFF. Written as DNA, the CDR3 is TGCGCCAGCAGCCTTCGGGGGTCAAGAAACAATGAGCAGTTCTTC.

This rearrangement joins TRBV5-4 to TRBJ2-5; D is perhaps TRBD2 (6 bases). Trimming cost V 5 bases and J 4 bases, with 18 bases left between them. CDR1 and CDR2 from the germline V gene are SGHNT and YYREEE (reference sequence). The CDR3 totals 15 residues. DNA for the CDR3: TGTGCCAGCAGTTCCGGGGGTTTCGCCGCAGAGACCCAGTACTTC. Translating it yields CASSSGGFAAETQYF.

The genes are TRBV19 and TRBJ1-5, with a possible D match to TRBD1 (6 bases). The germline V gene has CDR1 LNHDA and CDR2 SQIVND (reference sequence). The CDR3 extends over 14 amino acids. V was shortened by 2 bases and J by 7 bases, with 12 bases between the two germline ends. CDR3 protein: CASSISRGNQPQHF. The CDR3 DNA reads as TGTGCCAGTAGTATATCCAGGGGTAACCAGCCCCAGCATTTT.

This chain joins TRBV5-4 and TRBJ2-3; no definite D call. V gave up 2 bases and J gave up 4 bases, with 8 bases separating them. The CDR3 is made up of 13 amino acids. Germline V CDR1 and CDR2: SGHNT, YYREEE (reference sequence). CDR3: CASSFLGADTQYF. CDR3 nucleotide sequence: TGTGCCAGCAGCTTTCTCGGTGCAGATACGCAGTATTTT.

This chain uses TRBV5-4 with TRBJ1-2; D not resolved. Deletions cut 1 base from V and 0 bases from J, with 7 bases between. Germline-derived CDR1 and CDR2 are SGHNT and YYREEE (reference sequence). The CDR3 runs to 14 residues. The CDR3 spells CASSLTASNYGYTF. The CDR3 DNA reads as TGTGCCAGCAGCTTGACTGCATCTAACTATGGCTACACCTTC.

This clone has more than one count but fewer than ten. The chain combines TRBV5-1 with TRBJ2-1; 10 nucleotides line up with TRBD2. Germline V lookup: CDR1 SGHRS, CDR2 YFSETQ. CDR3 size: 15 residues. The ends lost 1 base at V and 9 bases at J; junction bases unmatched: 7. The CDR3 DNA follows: TGCGCCAGCAGCTTGAGCGTCAGCGGGGGGGCTGAGCAGTTCTTC. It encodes CASSLSVSGGAEQFF.